These 5 T cell receptor beta chains were all obtained from the same sample, sequenced in a study of cytomegalovirus exposure and HLA in healthy donors. The PCR had 60 Vbeta and 13 Jbeta primers. Method: immunoSEQ multiplex PCR; TCRdb's copy keeps in-frame clones and lacks some. The sample yields about 180,000 clones, around 80% seen once. Sequencing used PBMCs. The source is a young man in good health and CMV-seronegative.

The CDR3 reads CAWGGNSPLHF. CDR3 DNA: TGTGCCTGGGGGGGGAATTCACCCCTCCACTTT. J is TRBJ1-6 and V is TRBV30, with D possibly being TRBD1 (5 bases). V lost 5 bases to trimming and J lost 7 bases, with 6 bases between them. The CDR3 contains 11 residues. The germline CDR1 and CDR2 sequences are GTSNPN and SVGIG (reference sequence).

As DNA, the CDR3 is TGTGCCAGCAGCATAGACAGGGGGCATCAGCCCCAGCATTTT. Its translation is CASSIDRGHQPQHF. The chain links TRBV5-8 to TRBJ1-5, with 10 bases lining up with TRBD1. CDR3 length: 14 amino acids. V trimming: 4 bases; J trimming: 5 bases; junction bases outside the gene matches: 3. Germline V lookup: CDR1 SGHTS, CDR2 YDEGEE.

The chain joins TRBV5-1 to TRBJ2-7; 9 nucleotides agree with TRBD1. The CDR3 runs to 17 residues. Looked up from germline, CDR1 is SGHRS and CDR2 is YFSETQ. V was pared by 0 bases and J by 2 bases, with 9 bases of the junction left unmatched. The CDR3 reads CASSLGAGTGMPYEQYF. The CDR3 bases are TGCGCCAGCAGCTTGGGGGCCGGGACAGGGATGCCCTACGAGCAGTACTTC.

The chain uses TRBV5-8 and TRBJ2-7, with 9 nucleotides matching TRBD1. CDR3 length: 16 residues. With V trimmed by 5 bases and J by 11 bases, 20 bases remained unmatched. Germline CDR1 and CDR2: SGHTS and YDEGEE. The chain's CDR3 is CASSSIQQGAFKVEYF. The CDR3 region has the DNA TGTGCCAGCAGTTCCATTCAACAGGGGGCATTTAAAGTAGAGTACTTC. Based on the CDR3 plus reference TRBV5-8 and TRBJ2-7, the full variable domain is EAGVTQSPTHLIKTRGQQATLRCSPISGHTSVYWYQQALGLGLQFLLWYDEGEERNRGNFPPRFSGRQFPNYSSELNVNALELEDSALYLCASSSIQQGAFKVEYFGPGTRLTVT.

This clone was seen only a few times. The chain employs TRBV6-5 and TRBJ1-6; maybe TRBD1 (6 bases). V gave up 8 bases and J gave up 5 bases, with 10 bases separating them. The V gene's germline CDR1 is MNHEY and CDR2 SVGAGI. The CDR3 is 13 residues long. CDR3: CASGDTNNSPLHF. CDR3 in DNA: TGTGCCAGCGGGGACACGAATAATTCACCCCTCCACTTT.